The clone carrying this T cell receptor beta chain occurred many times. What it binds is unknown. The CDR3 contains 13 residues. With 7 bases clipped from V and 3 bases from J, the junction kept 8 bases outside the gene matches. Germline loops: CDR1 DFQATT, CDR2 SNEGSKA (reference sequence). This sample is drawn from a study of T-cell reconstitution after alpha-beta-depleted transplantation in children. Study-wide results and limits: Some patients owed their high day-60 TCRbeta diversity to surviving recipient T cells and thymic progenitors. About two months after transplant, alpha-beta T cells reportedly came from several hundred expanded graft clones. It was newly produced T cells that mostly accounted for T-cell counts and diversity one year after transplant.

A TCRbeta library incorporating unique molecular identifiers was prepared. From the PCR reads, TCRdb called clonotypes with MiXCR, one entry per CDR3 protein. This sample carries approximately 30,000 distinct CDR3 sequences, over 6.5% of them seen once, and the ten largest clones take around 25%. This material consisted of peripheral blood, taken 60 days after TCRalphabeta/CD19-depleted stem cell transplant. The source is a child under three years old who had a stem cell transplant for acute myeloid leukemia, so the T cells may come from the graft donor. The V and J genes are TRBV20-1 and TRBJ2-7; 8 nucleotides align to TRBD2. As DNA, the CDR3 is TGCAGTGGTGCCGGGGGGGATAGCTACGAGCAGTACTTC. Translated: CSGAGGDSYEQYF.